This entry features one T cell receptor beta chain sequence. Its antigen remains unidentified. This specimen comes from a study of T cells in Graves' hyperthyroidism and ophthalmopathy. Broader study findings: Ophthalmopathy could be told apart from stable hyperthyroidism with a 13 V-J model. In validation, the model predicted ophthalmopathy. These predictions came a median about 6 months before onset.

Patients aged 18 to 65 with hyperthyroidism were newly diagnosed, with duration under 2 months. CDR1 SGHVS and CDR2 FQNEAQ come from the germline V gene. The CDR3 runs to 13 residues. Regions amplified from RNA transcripts were the TCR beta CDR3 regions. The HTBI primer set drove a first-round RT-PCR of the TCR CDR3. TCRdb called the multiplex PCR reads again in MiXCR, with one record for every CDR3 protein. The sample has about 540,000 distinct CDR3 sequences, 35% to 55% seen once. The chain is built from TRBV7-8 and TRBJ2-7; D may be TRBD2 (5 bases). Sequencing used peripheral blood or thyroid tissue (not recorded which). This clonotype was obtained from a woman aged 18-35 years with Graves' hyperthyroidism. CDR3 nucleotide sequence: TGTGCTAGAGATCTTACGGGATACAACGAGCAGTACTTC. This encodes CARDLTGYNEQYF.